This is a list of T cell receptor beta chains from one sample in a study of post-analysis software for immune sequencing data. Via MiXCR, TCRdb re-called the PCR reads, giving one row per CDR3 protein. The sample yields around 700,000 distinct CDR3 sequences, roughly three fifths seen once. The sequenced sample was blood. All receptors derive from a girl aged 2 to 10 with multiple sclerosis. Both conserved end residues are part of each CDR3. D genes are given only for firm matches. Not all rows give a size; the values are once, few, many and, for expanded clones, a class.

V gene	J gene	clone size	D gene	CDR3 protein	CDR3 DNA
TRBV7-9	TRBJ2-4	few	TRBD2	CASSPGGTNIQYF	TGTGCCAGCAGCCCGGGGGGAACGAACATTCAGTACTTC
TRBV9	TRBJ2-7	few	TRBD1	CASSAPGTEGEQYF	TGTGCCAGCAGCGCCCCCGGGACAGAGGGCGAGCAGTACTTC
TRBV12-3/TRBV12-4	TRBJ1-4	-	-	CASRQGREKLFF	TGTGCCAGCAGACAAGGACGGGAAAAACTGTTTTTT
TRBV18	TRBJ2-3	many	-	CASSTNNQDTQYF	TGTGCCAGCTCAACAAATAATCAGGATACGCAGTATTTT
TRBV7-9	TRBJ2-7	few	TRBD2	CARGGTSGYEQYF	TGTGCCAGGGGGGGGACTAGTGGCTACGAGCAGTACTTC
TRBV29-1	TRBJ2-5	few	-	CSVGRRAKETQYF	TGCAGCGTGGGGCGGAGGGCCAAGGAGACCCAGTACTTC
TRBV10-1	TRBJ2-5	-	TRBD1	CASSADKRQGTETQYF	TGCGCCAGCAGTGCCGACAAAAGACAGGGTACAGAGACCCAGTACTTC
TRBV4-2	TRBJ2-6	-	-	CASSQGVRGANVLTF	TGTGCCAGCAGCCAAGGGGTTAGGGGGGCCAACGTCCTGACTTTC
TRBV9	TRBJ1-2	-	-	CASSVGGAGYTF	TGTGCCAGCAGCGTAGGAGGGGCTGGCTACACCTTC
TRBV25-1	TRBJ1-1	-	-	CASSVAGRNTEAFF	TGTGCCAGCAGTGTAGCAGGCAGGAACACTGAAGCTTTCTTT
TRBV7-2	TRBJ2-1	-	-	CASSWKSSYNEQFF	TGTGCCAGCAGCTGGAAAAGCTCCTACAATGAGCAGTTCTTC
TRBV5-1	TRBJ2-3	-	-	CASSFRGEDTQYF	TGCGCCAGCAGCTTTAGGGGGGAGGATACGCAGTATTTT
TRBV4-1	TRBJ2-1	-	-	CASSQVLYNEQFF	TGCGCCAGCAGCCAAGTTTTATACAATGAGCAGTTCTTC
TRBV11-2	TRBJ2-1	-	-	CASSLSRGSGDNEQFF	TGTGCCAGCAGCTTAAGTCGGGGTAGTGGTGACAATGAGCAGTTCTTC
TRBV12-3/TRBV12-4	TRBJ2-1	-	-	CASRRWGNEQFF	TGTGCCAGCAGAAGATGGGGAAATGAGCAGTTCTTC
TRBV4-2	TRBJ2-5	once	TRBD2	CVSSSLTSGQETQYF	TGTGTCAGCAGCTCACTGACTAGCGGACAAGAGACCCAGTACTTC
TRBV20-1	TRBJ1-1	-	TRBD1	CSAAPTGYTEAFF	TGCAGTGCTGCACCGACAGGGTACACTGAAGCTTTCTTT
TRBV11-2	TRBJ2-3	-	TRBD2	CASSSGTSSYTDTQYF	TGTGCCAGCAGCTCGGGGACTAGCAGTTACACAGATACGCAGTATTTT
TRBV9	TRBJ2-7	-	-	CASSAGVGGASYEQYF	TGTGCCAGCAGCGCGGGGGTGGGGGGGGCGTCCTACGAGCAGTACTTC
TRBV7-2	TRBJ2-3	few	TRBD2	CASSRAGGPEDTQYF	TGTGCCAGCAGTCGAGCGGGGGGGCCAGAAGATACGCAGTATTTT
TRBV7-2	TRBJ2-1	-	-	CASSLARTLGYQYNEQFF	TGTGCCAGCAGCTTAGCCCGGACACTGGGTTATCAGTACAATGAGCAGTTCTTC
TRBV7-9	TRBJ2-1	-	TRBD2	CASSKAGLAYNEQFF	TGTGCCAGCAGTAAGGCGGGACTAGCGTACAATGAGCAGTTCTTC
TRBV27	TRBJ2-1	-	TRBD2	CASRGRTSYNEQFF	TGTGCCAGCAGAGGACGGACTAGCTACAATGAGCAGTTCTTC
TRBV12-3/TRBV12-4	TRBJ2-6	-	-	CASSERGSLLSGANVLTF	TGTGCCAGCAGTGAGAGGGGCAGCCTTCTCTCTGGGGCCAACGTCCTGACTTTC
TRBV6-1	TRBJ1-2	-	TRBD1	CASREAGTGSYGYTF	TGTGCCAGCAGAGAAGCCGGGACAGGGTCGTATGGCTACACCTTC
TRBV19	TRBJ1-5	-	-	CASSALGQPQHF	TGTGCCAGTAGTGCCCTTGGGCAGCCCCAGCATTTT
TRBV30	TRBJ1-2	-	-	CAWSGGPGYTF	TGTGCCTGGAGTGGGGGCCCAGGCTACACCTTC
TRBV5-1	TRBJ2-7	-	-	CASSLEHTSYEQYF	TGCGCCAGCAGCTTGGAACACACCTCCTACGAGCAGTACTTC
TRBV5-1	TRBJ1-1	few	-	CASSLGAGVNTEAFF	TGTGCCAGCAGCTTGGGGGCAGGGGTGAACACTGAAGCTTTCTTT
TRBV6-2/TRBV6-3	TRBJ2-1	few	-	CASRDLSSYNEQFF	TGTGCCAGCAGGGACCTAAGCTCCTACAATGAGCAGTTCTTC
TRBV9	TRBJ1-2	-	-	CASSVVPGGYTF	TGTGCCAGCAGCGTAGTGCCGGGGGGCTACACCTTC
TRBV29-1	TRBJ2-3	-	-	CSVGRDSTDTQYF	TGCAGCGTTGGGAGGGATAGCACAGATACGCAGTATTTT
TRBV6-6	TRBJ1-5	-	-	CASRPGEALRPQHF	TGTGCCAGCAGACCAGGGGAGGCCCTACGGCCCCAGCATTTT
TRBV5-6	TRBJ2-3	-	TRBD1	CASSYRGTQYF	TGTGCCAGCAGCTACAGGGGGACGCAGTATTTT
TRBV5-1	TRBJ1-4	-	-	CASSGLGQLGEKLFF	TGCGCCAGCAGCGGCCTCGGACAGTTGGGTGAAAAACTGTTTTTT
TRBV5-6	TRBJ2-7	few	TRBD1	CASSHGTGNYEQYF	TGTGCCAGCAGCCACGGGACAGGGAACTACGAGCAGTACTTC
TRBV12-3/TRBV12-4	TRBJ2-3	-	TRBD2	CASSVPSGGAGHTDTQYF	TGTGCCAGCAGTGTGCCTAGCGGGGGGGCGGGGCACACAGATACGCAGTATTTT
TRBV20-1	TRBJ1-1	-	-	CSAIDRLEAFF	TGCAGTGCTATTGACAGGCTCGAAGCTTTCTTT
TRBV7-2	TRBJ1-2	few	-	CASSPTETYYGYTF	TGTGCCAGCAGCCCAACGGAAACATACTATGGCTACACCTTC
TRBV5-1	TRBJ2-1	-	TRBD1	CASSKGQYNEQFF	TGCGCCAGCAGCAAGGGACAGTACAATGAGCAGTTCTTC
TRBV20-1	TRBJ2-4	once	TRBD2	CSASSSGREWEQYF	TGCAGTGCCTCCTCTAGCGGGAGGGAATGGGAGCAGTACTTC
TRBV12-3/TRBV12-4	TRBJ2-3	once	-	CASSFGQGSTDAQYF	TGTGCCAGCAGTTTTGGGCAGGGTAGCACAGATGCGCAGTATTTT
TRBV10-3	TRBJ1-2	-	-	CAISESVANYGYTF	TGTGCCATCAGTGAGTCTGTAGCTAACTATGGCTACACCTTC
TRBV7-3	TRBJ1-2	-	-	CASSTTDGGLEGYTF	TGTGCCAGCAGCACCACCGACGGGGGGCTAGAAGGCTACACCTTC
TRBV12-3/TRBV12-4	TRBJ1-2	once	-	CASSRQAAAYGYTF	TGTGCCAGCAGTCGACAGGCAGCAGCCTATGGCTACACCTTC
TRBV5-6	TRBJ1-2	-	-	CASSLVRDEGGYTF	TGTGCCAGCAGCTTGGTTAGGGATGAGGGTGGCTACACCTTC
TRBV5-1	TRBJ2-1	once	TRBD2	CASSSNSGGAVNEQFF	TGCGCCAGCAGCTCCAATAGCGGGGGGGCCGTGAATGAGCAGTTCTTC
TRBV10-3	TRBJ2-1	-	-	CAISSAGGGSYNEQFF	TGTGCCATCAGTTCCGCCGGGGGTGGCTCCTACAATGAGCAGTTCTTC
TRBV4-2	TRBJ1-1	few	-	CASSQERLDTEAFF	TGTGCCAGCAGCCAAGAACGGTTAGACACTGAAGCTTTCTTT
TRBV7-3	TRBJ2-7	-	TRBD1	CASSGGTGSLYEQYF	TGTGCCAGCAGTGGGGGGACAGGGTCGTTGTACGAGCAGTACTTC
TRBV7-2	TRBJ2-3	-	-	CASSFLYTDTQYF	TGTGCCAGCAGCTTTCTGTACACAGATACGCAGTATTTT
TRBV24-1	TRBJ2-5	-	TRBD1	CATSETGTGRAETQYF	TGTGCCACCAGTGAGACCGGGACAGGGAGAGCAGAGACCCAGTACTTC
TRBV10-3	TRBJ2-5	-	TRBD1	CAIRPDREETQYF	TGTGCCATCAGGCCGGACAGGGAAGAGACCCAGTACTTC
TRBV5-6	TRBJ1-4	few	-	CASSQTFGSPLATNEKLFF	TGTGCCAGCAGCCAAACTTTCGGATCGCCCCTTGCAACTAATGAAAAACTGTTTTTT